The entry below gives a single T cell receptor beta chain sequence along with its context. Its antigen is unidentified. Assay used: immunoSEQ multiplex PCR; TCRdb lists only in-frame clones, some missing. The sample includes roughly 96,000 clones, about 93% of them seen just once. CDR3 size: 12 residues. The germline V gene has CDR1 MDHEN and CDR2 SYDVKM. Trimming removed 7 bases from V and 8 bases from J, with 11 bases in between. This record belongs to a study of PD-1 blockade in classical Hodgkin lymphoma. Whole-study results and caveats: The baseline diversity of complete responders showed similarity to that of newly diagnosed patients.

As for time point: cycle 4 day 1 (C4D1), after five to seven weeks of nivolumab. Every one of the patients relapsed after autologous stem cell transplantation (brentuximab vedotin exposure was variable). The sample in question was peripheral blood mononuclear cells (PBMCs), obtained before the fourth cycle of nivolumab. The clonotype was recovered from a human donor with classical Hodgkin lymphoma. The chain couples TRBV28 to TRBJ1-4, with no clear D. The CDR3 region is CASKVASEKLFF. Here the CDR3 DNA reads TGTGCCAGCAAGGTGGCATCCGAAAAACTGTTTTTT.